What follows are 29 T cell receptor beta chains derived from one specimen sequenced in a study of cytomegalovirus exposure and HLA in healthy donors. This table comes from immunoSEQ multiplex PCR, and its TCRdb copy is limited to in-frame clones, with some not included. Among 150,000 to 200,000 clones listed, about 96% were seen once. The sequencing sample was made of PBMCs. The source of these receptors is a woman younger than 30 in good health and CMV-seronegative.

The genes are TRBV5-6 and TRBJ2-2; a weak D match, TRBD1 (6 bases). This CDR3 is 15 amino acids long. From germline, CDR1 is SGHDT and CDR2 YYEEEE. Trimming left V 2 bases short and J 1 base short, with 9 bases between. CDR3 sequence (DNA): TGTGCCAGCAGCTTTACACAGGGGAACACCGGGGAGCTGTTTTTT. Its protein is CASSFTQGNTGELFF.

The J gene is TRBJ2-1, the V gene TRBV6-6, with D possibly matching TRBD1 (5 bases). CDR1 and CDR2 (germline): MNHNY, SVGAGI (reference sequence). This CDR3 is built from 12 residues. V was shortened by 6 bases and J by 10 bases, with 13 bases between the two germline ends. CDR3 loop: CASRPYPGEQFF. As DNA, the CDR3 is TGTGCCAGCAGACCCTACCCAGGGGAGCAGTTCTTC.

The chain is built from TRBV9 and TRBJ1-1; D is possibly TRBD1 (5 bases). The CDR3 consists of 13 residues. V lost 0 bases, J lost 10 bases, and 13 bases lay in between. In germline, CDR1 is SGDLS, CDR2 YYNGEE. CDR3 nucleotides: TGTGCCAGCAGCGTAGTCCCACAGGCCCGAGCTTTCTTT. Translating it yields CASSVVPQARAFF.

The chain couples TRBV6-5 to TRBJ1-2; no definite D call. CDR3 length: 15 residues. Between the trimmed V and J ends, which lost 0 bases and 3 bases, there was a span of 11 bases. Germline V gene lookup returns CDR1 MNHEY and CDR2 SVGAGI. This CDR3 is CASSYSRYIDYGYTF. The CDR3 DNA is TGTGCCAGCAGTTACTCGCGGTATATAGACTATGGCTACACCTTC.

The J gene is TRBJ2-3, the V gene TRBV9; a possible D gene is TRBD2 (5 bases). The germline gives CDR1 SGDLS, CDR2 YYNGEE. V lost 3 bases to trimming and J lost 0 bases, with 14 bases between them. The CDR3 covers 16 residues. CDR3 in DNA: TGTGCCAGCAGCGGTAGGACTCTAACAAGCACAGATACGCAGTATTTT. This sequence encodes CASSGRTLTSTDTQYF. Full variable domain (outside the CDR3, taken from reference TRBV9 and TRBJ2-3): DSGVTQTPKHLITATGQRVTLRCSPRSGDLSVYWYQQSLDQGLQFLIQYYNGEERAKGNILERFSAQQFPDLHSELNLSSLELGDSALYFCASSGRTLTSTDTQYFGPGTRLTVL.

This chain connects TRBV6-5 to TRBJ2-7, with 8 positions matching TRBD1. Trimming at V came to 7 bases and at J to 6 bases, leaving 8 bases not matched to a gene. In germline, CDR1 is MNHEY, CDR2 SVGAGI. This CDR3 region has 13 residues. The CDR3 bases are TGTGCCAGCAAAGCGGCAGGGGGCTCCGAGCAGTACTTC. Translated: CASKAAGGSEQYF.

This rearrangement joins TRBV19 to TRBJ1-6, with D tentatively TRBD1 (6 bases). Trimming stripped 1 base from V and 6 bases from J, with 10 bases between. The CDR3 is 15 residues long. Germline CDR1 reads LNHDA; CDR2 reads SQIVND (reference sequence). Here the CDR3 reads CASSIAGEANSPLHF. As DNA, the CDR3 is TGTGCCAGTAGTATAGCAGGGGAAGCTAATTCACCCCTCCACTTT.

The CDR3 region is CASSVEEGLNSPLHF. In DNA form, the CDR3 reads TGTGCCAGCAGCGTAGAGGAGGGGTTGAATTCACCCCTCCACTTT. V is TRBV9 and J is TRBJ1-6; D is possibly TRBD1 (5 bases). CDR1 is SGDLS, CDR2 YYNGEE, per germline. The CDR3 is 15 amino acids. Trimming removed 0 bases from V and 7 bases from J, with 11 bases in between.

This chain joins TRBV19 and TRBJ1-5; maybe TRBD1 (5 bases). In germline, CDR1 is LNHDA, CDR2 SQIVND (reference sequence). Trimming cost V 8 bases and J 3 bases, with 11 bases left between them. This CDR3 contains 13 residues. The CDR3 nucleotides read TGTGCCAGTGCGGGGGGATACAATCAGCCCCAGCATTTT. As protein: CASAGGYNQPQHF.

This clone was counted only a few times. The rearrangement links TRBV6-1 to TRBJ2-1, with TRBD1 matching over 7 bases. From germline, CDR1 is MNHNS and CDR2 SASEGT. V trimming: 6 bases; J trimming: 4 bases; junction bases outside the gene matches: 3. The CDR3 runs to 13 residues. This CDR3 reads CASRLDRYNEQFF. For the CDR3, the DNA is TGTGCCAGCAGGTTGGACAGGTACAATGAGCAGTTCTTC.

The V call is TRBV7-8, the J call TRBJ2-5; 7 bases are a match to TRBD2. V trimming: 2 bases; J trimming: 3 bases; junction bases outside the gene matches: 3. The CDR3 extends over 14 amino acids. The germline gives CDR1 SGHVS, CDR2 FQNEAQ. The CDR3 loop reads CASSLRRGKETQYF. The CDR3 DNA sequence: TGTGCCAGCAGCTTACGGCGGGGGAAAGAGACCCAGTACTTC.

V gene TRBV11-2 combines with J gene TRBJ2-2; 8 bases line up with TRBD2. This CDR3 comprises 17 residues. CDR1 SGHAT and CDR2 FQNNGV come from the germline V gene. The V and J ends lost 6 bases and 3 bases, in that order; junction bases with no gene match: 12. The CDR3 DNA follows: TGTGCCAGCAGGCCTCATACCGGGACTAGAGACACCGGGGAGCTGTTTTTT. Translated, it gives CASRPHTGTRDTGELFF.

This clone was detected once. CDR3 DNA: TGCAGTGCGGAAACTGGCGAGGTGCAGTACTTC. Amino acids: CSAETGEVQYF. This rearrangement joins TRBV20-1 to TRBJ2-7, with D uncertain. This CDR3 has 11 residues. Germline V gene sequence: CDR1 DFQATT, CDR2 SNEGSKA (reference sequence). V was clipped by 6 bases and J by 9 bases, with 15 bases between them.

The rearrangement joins TRBV19 to TRBJ2-4; no firm D call. V lost 5 bases, J lost 1 base, and 6 bases lay in between. Germline lookup yields CDR1 LNHDA and CDR2 SQIVND (reference sequence). CDR3 length: 13 amino acids. The CDR3 reads CASSSKAKNIQYF. CDR3 sequence (DNA): TGTGCCAGTAGTTCTAAGGCCAAAAACATTCAGTACTTC.

The rearrangement uses TRBV4-1 and TRBJ2-2, with 10 bases identical to TRBD1. Germline assignment: CDR1 MGHRA and CDR2 YSYEKL. This CDR3 contains 16 residues. V trimming: 3 bases; J trimming: 5 bases; junction bases outside the gene matches: 6. DNA for the CDR3: TGCGCCAGCAGCCACCCCGGGACAGGGGTAACCGGGGAGCTGTTTTTT. Translation: CASSHPGTGVTGELFF.

The V gene is TRBV10-3, the J gene TRBJ2-7; 8 nucleotides line up with TRBD1. V shed 4 bases, J shed 3 bases, and the junction held 5 bases outside the gene matches. The CDR3 is 14 residues long. Germline values: CDR1 ENHRY, CDR2 SYGVKD. CDR3 region: CAISGTGGHYEQYF. The CDR3 region has the DNA TGTGCCATCAGTGGTACAGGGGGTCACTACGAGCAGTACTTC.

This chain links TRBV9 with TRBJ1-3, with D perhaps matching TRBD1 (5 bases). The CDR3 length is 15 residues. V was shortened by 1 base and J by 0 bases, with 8 bases between the two germline ends. Germline V gene data show CDR1 as SGDLS and CDR2 as YYNGEE. The CDR3, as DNA: TGTGCCAGCAGCGTAACGACAGACTCTGGAAACACCATATATTTT. Protein product: CASSVTTDSGNTIYF.

The J gene is TRBJ2-7, the V gene TRBV7-3; tentative D call: TRBD1 (6 bases). The CDR3 has 13 amino acids. Trimming removed 6 bases from V and 6 bases from J, with 15 bases in between. CDR1 SGHTA and CDR2 FQGTGA come from the germline V gene. The DNA for the CDR3 is TGTGCCAGCAGTTATACGGGACATCTCGAGCAGTACTTC. This encodes CASSYTGHLEQYF.

This clone has just a few counts. This sequence joins TRBV14 and TRBJ2-5, with 9 bases aligning to TRBD1. The length of the CDR3 is 14 residues. Per germline, CDR1 SGHDN and CDR2 FVKESK. After removal of 2 bases from V and 10 bases from J, the junction contained 8 bases not matched to a gene. DNA of the CDR3: TGTGCCAGCAGCCAAAGACAGGGGGGATCGTTCCAGTACTTC. Its protein is CASSQRQGGSFQYF.

This clone occurred once. The rearrangement joins TRBV6-1 to TRBJ1-1, with D possibly matching TRBD1 (5 bases). V was clipped by 2 bases and J by 1 base, with 14 bases between them. The CDR3 length is 16 residues. Germline values: CDR1 MNHNS, CDR2 SASEGT. As DNA, the CDR3 is TGTGCCAGCAGTGAATGGATTTTAGGACAGAACACTGAAGCTTTCTTT. Its protein product is CASSEWILGQNTEAFF.

CDR3 sequence reads: CASSATGTGVYGYTF. In DNA, the CDR3 is TGTGCCAGCAGTGCGACCGGGACAGGAGTATATGGCTACACCTTC. The genes are TRBV6-1 and TRBJ1-2; 8 bases map to TRBD1. This CDR3 comprises 15 residues. J gave up 5 bases and V 4 bases, and 9 bases lay outside the gene matches. CDR1 and CDR2 from the germline V gene are MNHNS and SASEGT.

The rearrangement uses TRBV19 and TRBJ1-4, with D maybe TRBD1 (6 bases). The CDR3 totals 13 residues. CDR1 LNHDA and CDR2 SQIVND come from the germline V gene (reference sequence). Trimming shortened V by 6 bases and J by 5 bases, and 10 bases separated the two germline ends. The DNA of the CDR3 is TGTGCCAGTAGGACAGGTGACAATGAAAAACTGTTTTTT. Translation gives CASRTGDNEKLFF.

This clone was counted a few times. Here the CDR3 DNA reads TGTGCCAGCTCCCCTAGACAGGGCTTCAATTCACCCCTCCACTTT. It encodes CASSPRQGFNSPLHF. The chain joins TRBV18 to TRBJ1-6; 7 nucleotides match TRBD1. The CDR3 is 15 amino acids. Germline values: CDR1 KGHSH, CDR2 LQKENI. With 6 bases clipped from V and 7 bases from J, the junction kept 9 bases outside the gene matches.

The rearrangement uses TRBV11-2 and TRBJ2-2; D gene unclear. The CDR3 contains 15 residues. The V and J ends lost 1 base and 5 bases respectively, with 11 bases between them. The germline gives CDR1 SGHAT, CDR2 FQNNGV. The CDR3 here is CASSLVRLETGELFF. The DNA of the CDR3 is TGTGCCAGCAGCTTAGTGAGGCTGGAGACCGGGGAGCTGTTTTTT.

The V call is TRBV27, the J call TRBJ1-1; 7 nucleotides match TRBD1. The CDR3 contains 14 residues. Germline CDR1 is MNHEY and CDR2 is SMNVEV (reference sequence). With 6 bases clipped from V and 4 bases from J, the junction kept 8 bases outside the gene matches. The CDR3 bases are TGTGCCAGCAGACCAGACAGGGTGAGCACTGAAGCTTTCTTT. It translates to CASRPDRVSTEAFF.

This chain links TRBV7-8 with TRBJ2-3; the match to TRBD2 covers 13 bases. The CDR3 sequence is 16 residues long. Germline lookup yields CDR1 SGHVS and CDR2 FQNEAQ. V was clipped by 4 bases and J by 3 bases; unmatched bases: 4. The CDR3 DNA reads TGTGCCAGCAGCTGGGGACTAGCGGGAAGGACAGATACGCAGTATTTT. As protein: CASSWGLAGRTDTQYF.

This clone showed up just once. The chain couples TRBV6-5 to TRBJ1-6, with unresolved D. In germline, CDR1 is MNHEY, CDR2 SVGAGI. This CDR3 is built from 16 residues. V shed 4 bases and J shed 6 bases, with 16 bases lying between them. The CDR3 nucleotides are TGTGCCAGCAGTTTTTCCCCAGCGGAACGTAATTCACCCCTCCACTTT. The encoded protein is CASSFSPAERNSPLHF.

The chain uses TRBV7-3 and TRBJ1-1; D is uncertain. Germline V CDR1 and CDR2: SGHTA, FQGTGA. The CDR3 consists of 14 residues. Trimming removed 3 bases from V and 1 base from J, with 9 bases in between. The chain's CDR3 is CASSLLAGNTEAFF. CDR3 bases: TGTGCCAGCAGCTTGCTGGCAGGGAACACTGAAGCTTTCTTT.

This chain links TRBV7-3 with TRBJ2-3; D might be TRBD2 (7 bases). This CDR3 has 16 residues. V gave up 1 base and J gave up 4 bases, with 15 bases separating them. Germline CDR1 SGHTA, CDR2 FQGTGA. CDR3: CASSLSLGGGSDTQYF. CDR3 in DNA: TGTGCCAGCAGCTTAAGTTTGGGGGGGGGCTCAGATACGCAGTATTTT.